This TCR beta chain was identified in a study of shared T cell receptors in the human thymus. With 4 bases removed from V and 1 base from J, the gap between germline ends came to 11 bases. CDR3 length: 14 amino acids. Germline-derived CDR1 and CDR2 are SGHDT and YYEEEE. Produced via immunoSEQ multiplex PCR; TCRdb's table is partial and in-frame only. The table has 640,000 or so clones, about 89% seen once. The data also belong to a second study, concerning human thymus T cells. That publication notes: Among the donors, all were healthy Finnish infants having corrective surgery for congenital heart defects.

The receptor's source is a boy in the first two years of life with a congenital heart defect. The sequenced sample was thymocytes. This sequence joins TRBV5-6 and TRBJ2-5; no reliable D call. As DNA, the CDR3 is TGTGCCAGCAGCGCAGCAGGCCTCCAAGAGACCCAGTACTTC. This translates into CASSAAGLQETQYF.